These 31 T cell receptor beta chains were all obtained from the same sample, sequenced in a study of early T cells in non-severe SARS-CoV-2 infection. One entry per CDR3 protein results from TCRdb running MiXCR on the 5' RACE reads. The sample has 20,000 to 25,000 distinct CDR3 sequences; 4.5% to 6% are singletons. Sequenced sample: whole blood. These receptors were taken from an adult who was a healthcare worker with PCR-confirmed SARS-CoV-2 infection or an uninfected control (not recorded which).

This clonotype occurred a few times. One junction end does not reproduce the germline sequence, and a read error may be involved. The chain is built from TRBV28 and TRBJ2-7; perhaps TRBD2 as D (6 bases). Germline V gives CDR1 MDHEN, CDR2 SYDVKM. The CDR3 covers 12 residues. CDR3 in amino acids: CASSLEGYGQYF. The DNA for the CDR3 is TGTGCCAGCAGTTTGGAGGGTTACGGGCAGTACTTC.

This clonotype was counted many times. V gene TRBV27 combines with J gene TRBJ2-2; D remains ambiguous. Germline CDR1 is MNHEY and CDR2 is SMNVEV (reference sequence). V was trimmed by 7 bases and J by 7 bases, leaving 13 bases between them. CDR3 length: 13 residues. The CDR3 DNA follows: TGTGCCAGCACCTTGGGCCTGGACGGGGAGCTGTTTTTT. Translated, it gives CASTLGLDGELFF.

The gene calls are TRBV7-6 and TRBJ2-3; 7 bases fit TRBD2. This CDR3 region has 15 residues. Germline CDR1 and CDR2: SGHVS and FNYEAQ. The junction had 6 bases not matched to a gene; V was cut back by 3 bases and J by 3 bases. The CDR3 nucleotides read TGTGCCAGCAGCTTCACTAGCGCAGGGACAGATACGCAGTATTTT. Translating it yields CASSFTSAGTDTQYF. The full variable domain, with the rest looked up from reference TRBV7-6 and TRBJ2-3, is GAGVSQSPRYKVTKRGQDVALRCDPISGHVSLYWYRQALGQGPEFLTYFNYEAQQDKSGLPNDRFSAERPEGSISTLTIQRTEQRDSAMYRCASSFTSAGTDTQYFGPGTRLTVL.

The gene calls are TRBV7-6 and TRBJ2-7; 12 nucleotides match TRBD2. J gave up 1 base and V 1 base, and 5 bases lay outside the gene matches. The CDR3 totals 17 residues. CDR1 and CDR2 from the germline V gene are SGHVS and FNYEAQ. CDR3 amino acids: CASSLEPSGGGSYEQYF. CDR3 DNA sequence: TGTGCCAGCAGCTTAGAGCCTAGCGGGGGGGGATCCTACGAGCAGTACTTC. Combining the CDR3 with reference TRBV7-6 and TRBJ2-7 gives the whole variable domain GAGVSQSPRYKVTKRGQDVALRCDPISGHVSLYWYRQALGQGPEFLTYFNYEAQQDKSGLPNDRFSAERPEGSISTLTIQRTEQRDSAMYRCASSLEPSGGGSYEQYFGPGTRLTVT.

This clonotype was recorded at least ten times. The chain couples TRBV2 to TRBJ2-1; TRBD2 aligns across 15 bases. After removal of 6 bases from V and 10 bases from J, the junction contained 4 bases not matched to a gene. Germline CDR1 is SNHLY and CDR2 is FYNNEI. The CDR3 sequence is 14 residues long. CDR3 residues: CASRAGLAGGEQFF. For the CDR3, the DNA is TGTGCCAGCAGGGCGGGACTAGCGGGGGGCGAGCAGTTCTTC.

This clonotype was seen at least ten times. The CDR3 DNA follows: TGCAGTGCTAGCCCGCCCTCTGGGGCCAACGTCCTGACTTTC. Its protein product is CSASPPSGANVLTF. The chain recombines TRBV20-1 with TRBJ2-6; D call uncertain. V lost 3 bases and J 0 bases, leaving 6 bases between the germline ends. CDR3 length equals 14 residues. Germline V CDR1 and CDR2: DFQATT, SNEGSKA (reference sequence).

Within the sample, this clonotype is medium-sized. The V and J genes are TRBV3-1 and TRBJ2-2; D is possibly TRBD2 (5 bases). Trimming stripped 1 base from V and 2 bases from J, with 5 bases between. The CDR3 runs 14 residues. Germline CDR1 reads LGHDT; CDR2 reads YNNKEL (reference sequence). The CDR3 nucleotides read TGTGCCAGCAGCCAAGCGGGAAACACCGGGGAGCTGTTTTTT. It is translated as CASSQAGNTGELFF.

This clonotype was recorded at least ten times. The chain carries TRBV20-1 and TRBJ2-3, with 8 bases aligning to TRBD2. This CDR3 region has 15 residues. The V gene end was trimmed by 0 bases and the J gene end by 1 base; junction bases not matched to a gene: 3. Germline CDR1 is DFQATT and CDR2 is SNEGSKA (reference sequence). The CDR3 DNA reads as TGCAGTGCTAGAGAGGTGCGGGGGGGCACAGATACGCAGTATTTT. It translates to CSAREVRGGTDTQYF.

This clonotype was counted a few times. The rearrangement uses TRBV19 and TRBJ2-2; 8 bases fit TRBD1. The CDR3 totals 15 residues. CDR1 is LNHDA and CDR2 is SQIVND in the germline V gene (reference sequence). The trim removed 6 bases at V and 0 bases at J, leaving 3 bases unmatched. The CDR3 loop reads CASSRDRTNTGELFF. The CDR3 nucleotides are TGTGCCAGTAGCCGGGACAGGACGAACACCGGGGAGCTGTTTTTT.

This clonotype was recorded at least ten times. The chain links TRBV18 to TRBJ1-5; maybe TRBD1 (6 bases). This CDR3 contains 15 residues. Germline CDR1 KGHSH, CDR2 LQKENI. V was shortened by 1 base and J by 1 base, with 8 bases between the two germline ends. CDR3 region: CASSPRGLSNQPQHF. CDR3 coding DNA: TGTGCCAGCTCACCACGGGGGCTGAGCAATCAGCCCCAGCATTTT.

This clonotype was observed many times. The genes are TRBV29-1 and TRBJ2-3, with TRBD2 identical over 10 bases. The ends lost 7 bases at V and 4 bases at J; junction bases unmatched: 8. The V gene's germline CDR1 is SQVTM and CDR2 ANQGSEA. The CDR3 is 14 residues long. CDR3 DNA: TGCAGCGGTAGGACTAGCGGCCATTCAGATACGCAGTATTTT. Its translation: CSGRTSGHSDTQYF.

In its sample, this clonotype was seen many times. The chain is built from TRBV12-5 and TRBJ2-3; no reliable D call. Germline V lookup: CDR1 LGHNT, CDR2 FRNRAP. Trimming pared 1 base from V and 1 base from J, leaving 9 bases between. CDR3 length: 15 residues. The CDR3 sequence is CASGLEAGRTDTQYF. The CDR3 region has the DNA TGTGCTAGTGGTTTGGAGGCAGGACGCACAGATACGCAGTATTTT.

This clonotype appeared a few times. The CDR3 nucleotides are TGTGCCAGCAGTTTGAGGGGCCCCCCCTACGAGCAGTACTTC. It encodes CASSLRGPPYEQYF. The chain combines TRBV28 with TRBJ2-7, with D perhaps being TRBD1 or TRBD2 (5 bases each). The CDR3 is 14 amino acids. Germline V gene data show CDR1 as MDHEN and CDR2 as SYDVKM. Between the trimmed V and J ends, which lost 3 bases and 2 bases, there was a span of 11 bases. Variable domain in full (rest from reference TRBV28 and TRBJ2-7): DVKVTQSSRYLVKRTGEKVFLECVQDMDHENMFWYRQDPGLGLRLIYFSYDVKMKEKGDIPEGYSVSREKKERFSLILESASTNQTSMYLCASSLRGPPYEQYFGPGTRLTVT.

This clonotype was seen ten or more times. The chain carries TRBV12-3 or TRBV12-4 and TRBJ2-7, with TRBD1 matching over 9 bases. The CDR3 runs 15 residues. The junction had 7 bases not matched to a gene; V was cut back by 5 bases and J by 2 bases. CDR3 coding DNA: TGTGCCAGCAGTCCAGGGACAGGGACTACCTACGAGCAGTACTTC. Residues: CASSPGTGTTYEQYF.

The chain uses TRBV11-2 and TRBJ2-1; TRBD1 agrees at 8 bases. The CDR3 runs 15 residues. From germline, CDR1 is SGHAT and CDR2 FQNNGV. The J segment lost 7 bases and the V segment lost 2 bases, leaving 7 bases of the junction unmatched. CDR3 loop: CASSLTGGRGNEQFF. In DNA form, the CDR3 reads TGTGCCAGCAGCTTAACAGGGGGACGGGGTAATGAGCAGTTCTTC. Full variable domain (missing parts from reference TRBV11-2 and TRBJ2-1): EAGVAQSPRYKIIEKRQSVAFWCNPISGHATLYWYQQILGQGPKLLIQFQNNGVVDDSQLPKDRFSAERLKGVDSTLKIQPAKLEDSAVYLCASSLTGGRGNEQFFGPGTRLTVL.

At least ten counts were recorded for this clonotype. This chain uses TRBV7-9 with TRBJ2-2; 7 bases match TRBD2. The CDR3 is 15 amino acids. V trimming: 7 bases; J trimming: 4 bases; junction bases outside the gene matches: 9. Germline loops: CDR1 SEHNR, CDR2 FQNEAQ (reference sequence). Written as DNA, the CDR3 is TGTGCCAGCAAGCTTGGGGAGGGGCGCACCGGGGAGCTGTTTTTT. This sequence encodes CASKLGEGRTGELFF.

This clonotype has ten or more counts. CDR3 sequence: CSAGVSGANVLTF. In DNA, the CDR3 is TGCAGTGCTGGGGTCTCTGGGGCCAACGTCCTGACTTTC. J is TRBJ2-6 and V is TRBV20-1; no definite D call. V was pared by 5 bases and J by 0 bases, with 5 bases between. This CDR3 spans 13 amino acids. Per the germline V gene, CDR1 is DFQATT and CDR2 is SNEGSKA (reference sequence).

This rearrangement joins TRBV11-2 to TRBJ2-7; D is uncertain. Germline lookup yields CDR1 SGHAT and CDR2 FQNNGV. The V gene lost 5 bases and the J gene lost 2 bases, with 13 bases spanning the gap. There are 14 residues in the CDR3. The CDR3 nucleotides are TGTGCCAGCAGCCTTGGAACGGCTACCTACGAGCAGTACTTC. Translated: CASSLGTATYEQYF.

CDR3 DNA sequence: TGTGCCAGCAGCCAAGGACTCCAACAGGTACGCCAGCCCCAGCATTTT. Its protein is CASSQGLQQVRQPQHF. This sequence joins TRBV3-1 and TRBJ1-5; D is perhaps TRBD1 (5 bases). Trimming removed 1 base at V and 7 bases at J, with 17 bases between. The CDR3 spans 16 residues. The germline gives CDR1 LGHDT, CDR2 YNNKEL (reference sequence).

This clonotype came up many times. Germline and junction disagree at one end, which may indicate a read error. The V and J genes are TRBV20-1 and TRBJ1-1; the D is unclear. CDR1 DFQATT and CDR2 SNEGSKA come from the germline V gene (reference sequence). The CDR3 spans 13 residues. CDR3 DNA sequence: TGCAGTGCAAGAGGACCCCCACGAACTGAAGCTTTCTTT. This codes for CSARGPPRTEAFF.

Here the CDR3 reads CASSSRGGNFDGYTF. In DNA form, the CDR3 reads TGCGCCAGCAGCTCCCGCGGGGGGAACTTCGATGGCTACACCTTC. V gene TRBV5-1 combines with J gene TRBJ1-2, with D perhaps matching TRBD1 (5 bases). Germline assignment: CDR1 SGHRS and CDR2 YFSETQ. The V end was cut by 3 bases, the J end by 6 bases, with 18 bases between. The CDR3 contains 15 residues.

There are many counts of this clonotype. The chain employs TRBV3-1 and TRBJ1-3, with D unresolved. V gave up 5 bases and J gave up 2 bases, with 7 bases separating them. CDR3 length: 13 amino acids. CDR1 and CDR2 (germline): LGHDT, YNNKEL (reference sequence). Written as DNA, the CDR3 is TGTGCCAGCAGCGGACCAACTGGAAACACCATATATTTT. This gives the protein CASSGPTGNTIYF.

The chain links TRBV7-9 to TRBJ1-1; D is unresolved. V lost 5 bases, J lost 4 bases, and 17 bases lay in between. The CDR3 runs 15 residues. Germline V gives CDR1 SEHNR, CDR2 FQNEAQ (reference sequence). The DNA for the CDR3 is TGTGCCAGCAGCCGTACTACCGGGTGGAGCACTGAAGCTTTCTTT. Translated: CASSRTTGWSTEAFF.

This clonotype was seen many times. The chain employs TRBV5-1 and TRBJ2-5; the D gene could be TRBD1 or TRBD2 (5 bases each). V shed 0 bases and J shed 5 bases, with 11 bases lying between them. Germline V gene sequence: CDR1 SGHRS, CDR2 YFSETQ. The CDR3 contains 14 residues. The CDR3 is CASSLGGPQETQYF. In DNA form, the CDR3 reads TGCGCCAGCAGCTTGGGGGGACCACAGGAGACCCAGTACTTC.

This clonotype has at least ten counts. This chain links TRBV11-2 with TRBJ2-3; 15 positions match TRBD2. Germline lookup yields CDR1 SGHAT and CDR2 FQNNGV. With 4 bases clipped from V and 4 bases from J, the junction kept 6 bases outside the gene matches. The CDR3 runs to 17 residues. CDR3 nucleotides: TGTGCCAGCAGCTCCATTGGGACTAGCGGGGGGTCAGATACGCAGTATTTT. Encoded protein: CASSSIGTSGGSDTQYF.

This clonotype was counted at least ten times. The chain is built from TRBV29-1 and TRBJ1-2; 8 nucleotides line up with TRBD1. The ends lost 8 bases at V and 2 bases at J; junction bases unmatched: 7. The CDR3 has 13 amino acids. Germline V gene sequence: CDR1 SQVTM, CDR2 ANQGSEA. The CDR3 coding sequence is TGCAGCACTGGGACAGGAGAGAACTATGGCTACACCTTC. It yields the protein CSTGTGENYGYTF.

This clonotype was seen repeatedly, ten times or more. The V and J genes are TRBV29-1 and TRBJ2-1, with a tentative D call TRBD1 (6 bases). This CDR3 region has 15 residues. Germline lookup yields CDR1 SQVTM and CDR2 ANQGSEA. Trimming left V 4 bases short and J 7 bases short, with 20 bases between. This CDR3 reads CSVGGRLRTENEQFF. DNA of the CDR3: TGCAGCGTTGGCGGAAGATTGAGGACAGAAAATGAGCAGTTCTTC.

This clonotype was seen repeatedly, ten times or more. The CDR3 DNA reads TGTGCCAGCAGCTGGGGTGACCCTCGACGGTACTTC. Protein: CASSWGDPRRYF. The chain links TRBV11-2 to TRBJ2-7; unclear D gene. In germline, CDR1 is SGHAT, CDR2 FQNNGV. The V and J ends lost 4 bases and 12 bases respectively, with 16 bases between them. This CDR3 is 12 amino acids long. Full variable domain (outside the CDR3, taken from reference TRBV11-2 and TRBJ2-7): EAGVAQSPRYKIIEKRQSVAFWCNPISGHATLYWYQQILGQGPKLLIQFQNNGVVDDSQLPKDRFSAERLKGVDSTLKIQPAKLEDSAVYLCASSWGDPRRYFGPGTRLTVT.

This clonotype is classed as medium-sized. The chain carries TRBV12-3 or TRBV12-4 and TRBJ1-5; D gene unclear. Trimming cost V 5 bases and J 0 bases, with 8 bases left between them. This CDR3 contains 14 residues. The CDR3 region has the DNA TGTGCCAGCAGTCTCGGGAGTAGCAATCAGCCCCAGCATTTT. It specifies CASSLGSSNQPQHF.

This clonotype was counted many times. This chain uses TRBV18 with TRBJ2-1, with TRBD2 as a possible D gene (6 bases). Trimming shortened V by 2 bases and J by 3 bases, and 17 bases separated the two germline ends. The CDR3 runs to 17 residues. Germline CDR1 is KGHSH and CDR2 is LQKENI. In nucleotides, the CDR3 is TGTGCCAGCTCACCAAGGGTAGCGGATAGTAACTACAATGAGCAGTTCTTC. It specifies CASSPRVADSNYNEQFF.

The genes are TRBV10-3 and TRBJ2-3; 14 bases match TRBD2. Germline V CDR1 and CDR2: ENHRY, SYGVKD. V was clipped by 9 bases and J by 5 bases; unmatched bases: 7. The CDR3 extends over 15 amino acids. CDR3 nucleotide sequence: TGTGCCATTAAGACCGGGACTAGCGGGGGAGATACGCAGTATTTT. Translation gives CAIKTGTSGGDTQYF.